The 8 T cell receptor beta chains listed next were all sequenced from one sample in a study of cytomegalovirus exposure and HLA in healthy donors. A multiplex PCR was run with 60 Vbeta primers and 13 Jbeta primers. Data came from immunoSEQ multiplex PCR; TCRdb stores just in-frame clones and leaves some out. The profile shows about 50,000 clones, around 70% of them singletons. Source material: PBMCs. The receptors originated from a woman in her forties or fifties in good health and CMV-seronegative.

The J gene is TRBJ1-5, the V gene TRBV19; 7 bases agree with TRBD1. Germline CDR1 is LNHDA and CDR2 is SQIVND (reference sequence). This CDR3 comprises 16 residues. Trimming at V came to 1 base and at J to 0 bases, leaving 3 bases not matched to a gene. The CDR3 DNA reads as TGTGCCAGTAGTATAGTGGGGACAGTTAGCAATCAGCCCCAGCATTTT. It translates to CASSIVGTVSNQPQHF.

The gene calls are TRBV9 and TRBJ1-1; D might be TRBD1 (6 bases). From germline, CDR1 is SGDLS and CDR2 YYNGEE. The V gene lost 0 bases and the J gene lost 5 bases, with 11 bases spanning the gap. CDR3 size: 14 residues. The CDR3 here is CASSVVVTGTEAFF. In DNA form, the CDR3 reads TGTGCCAGCAGCGTAGTGGTTACAGGGACTGAAGCTTTCTTT.

The CDR3 DNA reads TGTGCCAGCAGCTTCCGGGACAGGTCCTACGAGCAGTACTTC. Its translation is CASSFRDRSYEQYF. V and J are TRBV2 and TRBJ2-7; the match to TRBD1 covers 8 bases. Germline trimming cut 6 bases from V and 1 base from J; bases unmatched to any gene: 5. Germline V gives CDR1 SNHLY, CDR2 FYNNEI. There are 14 residues in the CDR3.

The gene calls are TRBV29-1 and TRBJ2-7; 10 bases match TRBD1. Losses at the gene ends were 3 bases for V and 7 bases for J; bases not matched to a gene: 6. The CDR3 consists of 13 residues. Germline CDR1 reads SQVTM; CDR2 reads ANQGSEA. CDR3 region: CSVDGQGVGEQYF. The CDR3 DNA reads as TGCAGCGTTGATGGACAGGGGGTAGGGGAGCAGTACTTC.

There are a few counts of this clone. The genes are TRBV5-1 and TRBJ2-7, with 10 nucleotides matching TRBD1. From germline, CDR1 is SGHRS and CDR2 YFSETQ. Trimming cost V 1 base and J 5 bases; bases outside gene matches: 3. The CDR3 totals 14 residues. DNA of the CDR3: TGCGCCAGCAGCTTGCGGGACAGGGGTGACGAGCAGTACTTC. Amino acid sequence: CASSLRDRGDEQYF. Full variable domain (outside the CDR3, taken from reference TRBV5-1 and TRBJ2-7): KAGVTQTPRYLIKTRGQQVTLSCSPISGHRSVSWYQQTPGQGLQFLFEYFSETQRNKGNFPGRFSGRQFSNSRSEMNVSTLELGDSALYLCASSLRDRGDEQYFGPGTRLTVT.

This chain uses TRBV5-1 with TRBJ2-7; 8 bases match TRBD2. The CDR3 runs 18 residues. CDR1 is SGHRS and CDR2 is YFSETQ in the germline V gene. Trimming removed 4 bases from V and 2 bases from J; junction bases left unmatched: 17. CDR3 DNA: TGCGCCAGCAGCACGACCCTTTTAGCGGGGAGCTACACCTACGAGCAGTACTTC. Translation: CASSTTLLAGSYTYEQYF.

The V call is TRBV10-3, the J call TRBJ2-3; TRBD1 agrees at 9 bases. Unmatched junction bases numbered 6, after V lost 0 bases and J lost 2 bases. Germline CDR1 and CDR2: ENHRY and SYGVKD. The CDR3 is 17 amino acids. CDR3 sequence (DNA): TGTGCCATCAGTGAGTCCCTTGGGACAGGGCTCACAGATACGCAGTATTTT. Residues: CAISESLGTGLTDTQYF.

V is TRBV6-1 and J is TRBJ2-3, with 8 bases matching TRBD1. This CDR3 contains 15 residues. CDR1 is MNHNS and CDR2 is SASEGT in the germline V gene. V lost 3 bases, J lost 2 bases, and 4 bases stayed unmatched. CDR3 sequence reads: CASSERQGHTDTQYF. The DNA of the CDR3 is TGTGCCAGCAGTGAGCGACAGGGGCACACAGATACGCAGTATTTT.